Listed here are 21 T cell receptor beta chains from one sample, sequenced in a study of blood T cell repertoires in COVID-19 (dated by TCRdb to 2019 to 2021). Library method: the immunoSEQ multiplex PCR assay. TCRdb mirrors the immuneACCESS table, restricted to in-frame sequences. Some clones are absent from its copies; in checked studies, under half trace to an unresolved V gene, and the reason for the others is unknown. The sample contains 300,000 to 400,000 clones, about 90% of them found a single time. The ten largest clones represent more than 3% of the sample. Specimen: peripheral blood. These receptors all come from a woman between 18 and 29 years old who had recovered from COVID-19.

This clone is a singleton in its sample. This chain uses TRBV5-1 with TRBJ2-7; 8 bases map to TRBD1. After removal of 4 bases from V and 4 bases from J, the junction contained 7 bases not matched to a gene. The germline V gene encodes CDR1 SGHRS and CDR2 YFSETQ. The length of the CDR3 is 14 residues. CDR3 sequence: CASSDGQGGYEQYV. CDR3 coding DNA: TGCGCCAGCAGCGACGGACAGGGAGGATACGAGCAGTACGTC.

This chain links TRBV7-2 with TRBJ2-1; the match to TRBD2 covers 8 bases. The junction had 12 bases not matched to a gene; V was cut back by 2 bases and J by 6 bases. CDR1 and CDR2 from the germline V gene are SGHTA and FQGNSA. The CDR3 totals 17 residues. The CDR3 DNA follows: TGTGCCAGCAGCTTACCCCGTTCCAGCGGGAGTAGCAATGAGCAGTTCTTC. This translates into CASSLPRSSGSSNEQFF.

The CDR3 sequence is CASSTGSNTEAFF. CDR3 in DNA: TGTGCCAGCAGCACAGGGTCGAACACTGAAGCTTTCTTT. The V and J genes are TRBV9 and TRBJ1-1; a possible D gene is TRBD1 (6 bases). V lost 4 bases and J lost 1, with 8 bases in between. The CDR3 spans 13 residues. The germline gives CDR1 SGDLS, CDR2 YYNGEE.

The genes are TRBV7-2 and TRBJ2-3; 8 nucleotides match TRBD2. J was trimmed by 1 base and V by 7 bases; bases with no gene match: 10. In germline, CDR1 is SGHTA, CDR2 FQGNSA. This CDR3 is 16 amino acids long. In nucleotides, the CDR3 is TGTGCCAGCACCCATTCGGGGGGGAGGGGCACAGATACGCAGTATTTT. Protein: CASTHSGGRGTDTQYF.

V usage is TRBV2 and J usage is TRBJ2-7; D remains unclear. Germline lookup yields CDR1 SNHLY and CDR2 FYNNEI. The CDR3 covers 11 residues. The V end lost 5 bases, the J end lost 6 bases, and 8 bases lay between the germline ends. The DNA for the CDR3 is TGTGCCAGCAGTCAAGTCATCGAGCAGTACGTC. Translating gives CASSQVIEQYV.

In this sample, this clone turned up once. This chain links TRBV5-1 with TRBJ1-2, with D hard to call. This CDR3 is 12 amino acids long. Germline CDR1 is SGHRS and CDR2 is YFSETQ. The V end lost 0 bases, the J end lost 7 bases, and 7 bases lay between the germline ends. In nucleotides, the CDR3 is TGCGCCAGCAGCTTGGGCGGCCGTGGCTACACCTTC. Translated, it gives CASSLGGRGYTF.

The V and J genes are TRBV13 and TRBJ2-3; TRBD2 matches at 10 bases. Germline CDR1 reads PRHDT; CDR2 reads FYEKMQ (reference sequence). The J segment lost 1 base and the V segment lost 3 bases, leaving 1 base of the junction unmatched. The CDR3 runs to 15 residues. The CDR3 nucleotides read TGTGCCAGCAGCTTCGGGACTAGCGGCACAGATACGCAGTATTTT. This codes for CASSFGTSGTDTQYF. Based on the CDR3 plus reference TRBV13 and TRBJ2-3, the full variable domain is AAGVIQSPRHLIKEKRETATLKCYPIPRHDTVYWYQQGPGQDPQFLISFYEKMQSDKGSIPDRFSAQQFSDYHSELNMSSLELGDSALYFCASSFGTSGTDTQYFGPGTRLTVL.

V is TRBV27 and J is TRBJ1-5; D is uncertain. Germline loops: CDR1 MNHEY, CDR2 SMNVEV (reference sequence). Trimming took 2 bases from V and 10 from J, leaving 12 bases between them. This CDR3 has 13 amino acids. The CDR3 sequence is CASSLARRAPQHF. CDR3 coding DNA: TGTGCCAGCAGTTTAGCGCGCCGAGCACCCCAGCATTTT.

The chain uses TRBV6-2 or TRBV6-3 and TRBJ2-5, with 8 bases fitting TRBD1. This CDR3 has 15 amino acids. Germline CDR1 and CDR2: MNHEY and SVGEGT. V lost 3 bases to trimming and J lost 5 bases; unmatched junction nucleotides: 8. In DNA, the CDR3 is TGTGCCAGCAGTTATAACCCAGGGGGCGGGGAGACCCAGTACTTC. Protein sequence: CASSYNPGGGETQYF.

The chain employs TRBV5-4 and TRBJ2-1; no clear D. The CDR3 has 15 amino acids. The V gene lost 0 bases and the J gene lost 0 bases, with 7 bases spanning the gap. Germline CDR1 and CDR2: SGHNT and YYREEE (reference sequence). In DNA, the CDR3 is TGTGCCAGCAGCTTGGATGTTAGCTCCTACAATGAGCAGTTCTTC. Translating it yields CASSLDVSSYNEQFF.

The V call is TRBV19, the J call TRBJ1-2; no clear D gene. Germline V gene sequence: CDR1 LNHDA, CDR2 SQIVND (reference sequence). The V and J ends lost 1 base and 7 bases respectively, with 10 bases between them. This CDR3 spans 13 amino acids. CDR3 DNA sequence: TGTGCCAGTAGTATAGGGTCTATCCGTGGCTACACCTTC. It translates to CASSIGSIRGYTF. Using reference TRBV19 and TRBJ1-2 for the parts outside the CDR3, the full variable domain is DGGITQSPKYLFRKEGQNVTLSCEQNLNHDAMYWYRQDPGQGLRLIYYSQIVNDFQKGDIAEGYSVSREKKESFPLTVTSAQKNPTAFYLCASSIGSIRGYTFGSGTRLTVV.

The sample holds one count of this clone. This chain joins TRBV11-2 and TRBJ2-3; TRBD2 might be the D (6 bases). CDR3 size: 17 residues. CDR1 and CDR2 from the germline V gene are SGHAT and FQNNGV. V lost 6 bases and J 0 bases, leaving 19 bases between the germline ends. The CDR3 DNA reads as TGTGCCAGCAGGGAGCGGGTAGAGGAGAGGAGCACAGATACGCAGTATTTT. Its translation: CASRERVEERSTDTQYF.

To note about this clone: The same CDR3 can be traced to other DNA sequences in this sample. This chain links TRBV5-6 with TRBJ1-2; TRBD1 agrees at 9 bases. Germline trimming cut 4 bases from V and 2 bases from J; bases unmatched to any gene: 3. The germline V gene has CDR1 SGHDT and CDR2 YYEEEE. The CDR3 is 14 amino acids. DNA for the CDR3: TGTGCCAGCAGCCCGGGACAGGGCAACTATGGCTACACCTTC. It is translated as CASSPGQGNYGYTF.

The J gene is TRBJ1-5, the V gene TRBV19; D might be TRBD1 (6 bases). The germline gives CDR1 LNHDA, CDR2 SQIVND (reference sequence). Trimming left V 6 bases short and J 2 bases short, with 14 bases between. The CDR3 spans 15 residues. CDR3: CASRNGQWGNQPQHF. The CDR3 DNA sequence: TGTGCCAGTAGAAACGGACAGTGGGGCAATCAGCCCCAGCATTTT.

This chain uses TRBV5-1 with TRBJ1-3; possibly TRBD1 for D (6 bases). V lost 6 bases and J 2 bases, leaving 12 bases between the germline ends. The CDR3 length is 14 residues. CDR1 and CDR2 from the germline V gene are SGHRS and YFSETQ. This CDR3 is CASKEQGPGNTIYF. In DNA form, the CDR3 reads TGCGCCAGCAAAGAACAGGGCCCTGGAAACACCATATATTTT.

J is TRBJ1-1 and V is TRBV18; D is undetermined. Trimming cost V 3 bases and J 4 bases, with 18 bases left between them. CDR3 size: 16 residues. Germline CDR1 is KGHSH and CDR2 is LQKENI. Here the CDR3 reads CASSPTARQEGTEAFF. As DNA, the CDR3 is TGTGCCAGCTCACCCACGGCCCGGCAGGAGGGCACTGAAGCTTTCTTT. Supplemented by reference TRBV18 and TRBJ1-1, the full variable domain reads NAGVMQNPRHLVRRRGQEARLRCSPMKGHSHVYWYRQLPEEGLKFMVYLQKENIIDESGMPKERFSAEFPKEGPSILRIQQVVRGDSAAYFCASSPTARQEGTEAFFGQGTRLTVV.

The chain uses TRBV19 and TRBJ2-5, with 8 bases aligning to TRBD2. CDR1 and CDR2 (germline): LNHDA, SQIVND (reference sequence). Germline trimming cut 5 bases from V and 4 bases from J; bases unmatched to any gene: 6. The CDR3 extends over 14 amino acids. The CDR3 loop reads CASSRLAGLETQYF. In nucleotides, the CDR3 is TGTGCCAGTAGTCGGTTAGCGGGGCTAGAGACCCAGTACTTC.

The chain is built from TRBV18 and TRBJ1-1, with a possible D match to TRBD1 (6 bases). The germline V and J ends were trimmed by 4 bases and 7 bases, with 13 bases remaining between them. The length of the CDR3 is 13 residues. Germline V gives CDR1 KGHSH, CDR2 LQKENI. CDR3 loop: CASSRARDNEAFF. The CDR3 nucleotides are TGTGCCAGCTCACGCGCTCGGGACAATGAAGCTTTCTTT.

The rearrangement uses TRBV29-1 and TRBJ2-7; 13 nucleotides align to TRBD2. V gave up 6 bases and J gave up 2 bases; unmatched junction bases: 10. The CDR3 runs 16 residues. Germline V gene lookup returns CDR1 SQVTM and CDR2 ANQGSEA. The CDR3 protein is CSVGLAGVIETYEQYV. CDR3 nucleotide sequence: TGCAGCGTCGGACTAGCGGGAGTCATAGAGACCTACGAGCAGTACGTC.

The chain couples TRBV9 to TRBJ1-1; D possibly corresponds to TRBD1 (6 bases). This CDR3 contains 14 residues. The germline CDR1 and CDR2 sequences are SGDLS and YYNGEE. Deletions cut 1 base from V and 4 bases from J, with 11 bases between. The CDR3 region has the DNA TGTGCCAGCAGCGTATCCCCCAGGGGCACTGAAGCTTTCTTT. It is translated as CASSVSPRGTEAFF.

The CDR3 sequence is CASSPRQTYGYTF. CDR3 in DNA: TGTGCCAGCAGCCCGCGACAGACCTATGGCTACACCTTC. The chain links TRBV3-1 (or the pseudogene TRBV3-2) to TRBJ1-2, with D perhaps matching TRBD1 (5 bases). Trimming took 4 bases from V and 4 from J, leaving 10 bases between them. The CDR3 consists of 13 residues. Germline values: CDR1 LGHDT, CDR2 YNNKEL (reference sequence).